A single sample is the source of the 8 T cell receptor beta chains below, sequenced in a study of breast tumors, draining lymph nodes, adjacent tissues. Axillary draining lymph nodes of breast cancer patients supplied the node samples. In TCRdb, the multiplex PCR reads were re-called with MiXCR into one record per CDR3 protein. The table records around 290,000 distinct CDR3 sequences, roughly 30% of them present only once. The sample taken for sequencing was axillary lymph node tissue. These receptors were obtained from a female donor with breast cancer. Some clones in this sample may be carry-over from other donors' samples.

Concerning this clonotype: This may come from a read error, since a much larger clone is one base off. Here the CDR3 omits its conserved ending phenylalanine or tryptophan, so a read error is the likely source. The chain carries TRBV20-1 and TRBJ2-1; possibly TRBD1 for D (6 bases). CDR3 size: 12 residues. Germline loops: CDR1 DFQATT, CDR2 SNEGSKA (reference sequence). V was pared by 8 bases and J by 9 bases, with 17 bases between. The CDR3 spells CSPGPGVFEQFI. The CDR3, as DNA: TGCAGTCCAGGCCCAGGGGTTTTTGAGCAGTTCATC.

There are many counts of this clonotype. The chain has TRBV11-2 and TRBJ2-7; D might be TRBD1 or TRBD2, each matching 5 bases. The CDR3 runs to 13 residues. The germline CDR1 and CDR2 sequences are SGHAT and FQNNGV. Trimming removed 0 bases at V and 8 bases at J, with 11 bases between. The CDR3 coding sequence is TGTGCCAGCAGCTTAGAGCCTTCGGGGCAGCAGTACTTC. It is translated as CASSLEPSGQQYF.

This clonotype has at least ten counts. The chain couples TRBV20-1 to TRBJ1-4, with TRBD1 matching 9 bases. Germline values: CDR1 DFQATT, CDR2 SNEGSKA (reference sequence). The J segment lost 8 bases and the V segment lost 8 bases, leaving 9 bases of the junction unmatched. The CDR3 is 13 residues long. CDR3 residues: CSTYGTGIEKLFF. The CDR3 DNA reads as TGCAGTACCTACGGGACAGGGATAGAAAAACTGTTTTTT.

This clonotype was observed many times. CDR3: CASSFRQGDVETQYF. In DNA form, the CDR3 reads TGTGCCAGCAGCTTCCGACAGGGAGACGTGGAGACCCAGTACTTC. This rearrangement joins TRBV7-2 to TRBJ2-5; 7 bases map to TRBD1. The V and J ends lost 3 bases and 5 bases, in that order; junction bases with no gene match: 9. The CDR3 covers 15 residues. Germline assignment: CDR1 SGHTA and CDR2 FQGNSA.

This clonotype was seen ten or more times. This chain links TRBV11-2 with TRBJ2-7, with 12 bases fitting TRBD2. The germline gives CDR1 SGHAT, CDR2 FQNNGV. CDR3 length equals 16 residues. J was trimmed by 2 bases and V by 1 base; bases with no gene match: 3. The CDR3 region is CASSLVTSGRTYEQYF. The CDR3 nucleotides read TGTGCCAGCAGCTTAGTAACTAGCGGGAGGACCTACGAGCAGTACTTC.

There are many counts of this clonotype. The chain couples TRBV12-3 or TRBV12-4 to TRBJ2-5; 9 nucleotides align to TRBD1. The V segment lost 5 bases and the J segment 5 bases; nucleotides outside the gene matches: 6. CDR3 size: 14 residues. The CDR3: CASSRTGAGETQYF. The DNA for the CDR3 is TGTGCCAGCAGTAGGACAGGGGCAGGGGAGACCCAGTACTTC.

This clonotype showed up many times. The genes are TRBV20-1 and TRBJ2-5, with 12 bases matching TRBD2. V gave up 1 base and J gave up 5 bases; unmatched junction bases: 14. Germline-derived CDR1 and CDR2 are DFQATT and SNEGSKA (reference sequence). The CDR3 extends over 18 amino acids. The CDR3 loop reads CSARGAGLAGTGDETQYF. The DNA of the CDR3 is TGCAGTGCTAGAGGGGCGGGACTAGCGGGCACGGGGGATGAGACCCAGTACTTC.

This chain uses TRBV20-1 with TRBJ1-5; weak D call: TRBD1 (6 bases). Germline CDR1 is DFQATT and CDR2 is SNEGSKA (reference sequence). Trimming took off 1 base at V and 3 bases at J, with 16 bases between the two ends. CDR3 length: 16 amino acids. The CDR3 loop reads CSARGAGGRPNQPQHF. CDR3 sequence (DNA): TGCAGTGCTAGAGGGGCTGGGGGGCGACCCAATCAGCCCCAGCATTTT.